The rows below give T cell receptor beta chains drawn from one sample of a study of blood T cell repertoires in COVID-19. TCRdb's table, derived via immunoSEQ multiplex PCR, lists solely in-frame clones and lacks some. Of 250,000 to 350,000 clones listed, roughly 89% are singletons. The specimen sequenced was PBMCs or T cells enriched from blood (not recorded which). Receptors originate from a woman aged 40 to 50 who had recovered from COVID-19. The CDR3 runs from the conserved cysteine through the conserved F or W. Fields, in order: V gene, J gene, clone size, D gene, CDR3 DNA, CDR3 protein. D genes are given only for firm matches. Where a row states a size, it is once, few, many or the class of an expanded clone; other rows omit it.

>TRBV7-2|TRBJ2-3|-|TRBD2
TGTGCCAGCAGCCCCCTGGGGACTAGCGGGAGTGCAAATACGCAGTATTTT
CASSPLGTSGSANTQYF
>TRBV7-9|TRBJ1-2|many|TRBD1
TGTGCCAGCAGCCCGACAGGGCATGGCTACACCTTC
CASSPTGHGYTF
>TRBV3-1/TRBV3-2|TRBJ2-7|-|-
TGTGCCAGCGGGGAGCGGAGTAATTACGAGCAGTACTTC
CASGERSNYEQYF
>TRBV13|TRBJ2-7|-|-
TGTGCCAGCAGCTTAGGGTATCACGAGCAGTACTTC
CASSLGYHEQYF
>TRBV5-1|TRBJ1-2|-|-
TGCGCCAGCAGCTTGGTTCCGGTCTACTATGGCTACACCTTC
CASSLVPVYYGYTF
>TRBV2|TRBJ1-1|-|TRBD1
TGTGCCAGCAGGCCCGGGACAGGGTTATGGTTCAACACTGAAGCTTTCTTT
CASRPGTGLWFNTEAFF
>TRBV5-1|TRBJ2-7|-|-
TGCGCCAGCAGCCAGACGGCAGGGGCTACATATGGCTCCTACGAGCAGTACTTC
CASSQTAGATYGSYEQYF
>TRBV7-9|TRBJ1-1|-|-
TGTGCCAGCAGCTTAGCTGGCGGCAACACTGAAGCTTTCTTT
CASSLAGGNTEAFF
>TRBV7-8|TRBJ1-6|-|TRBD1
TGTGCCAGCAGCTTAAGGGGGCGCGGTAATTCACCCCTCCACTTT
CASSLRGRGNSPLHF
>TRBV10-1|TRBJ2-7|-|TRBD2
TGCGCCAGCGCACGAGCGGGGGAGGATTACGAGCAGTACTTC
CASARAGEDYEQYF
>TRBV27|TRBJ2-3|-|-
TGTGCCAGCAGTGAGATAGGAGGCAATCCAGATACGCAGTATTTT
CASSEIGGNPDTQYF
>TRBV15|TRBJ1-2|-|-
TGTGCCACCAGCAGAGATAGGGGCGACGTGGAGGGTGATGGCTACACCTTC
CATSRDRGDVEGDGYTF
>TRBV5-4|TRBJ2-1|-|TRBD1
TGTGCCAGCAGCCCTCAGTGGGACAGCTACAATGAGCAGTTCTTC
CASSPQWDSYNEQFF
>TRBV19|TRBJ2-3|-|-
TGTGCCAGTAGTATCCTAGACCAGACAGATACGCAGTATTTT
CASSILDQTDTQYF
>TRBV11-2|TRBJ2-5|-|TRBD2
TGTGCCAGCAGCCCCGGGAGGGAAGAGACCCAGTACTTC
CASSPGREETQYF
>TRBV9|TRBJ2-3|-|-
TGTGCCAGCAGCGTAGATTACTTGGGCCTCACAGATACGCAGTATTTT
CASSVDYLGLTDTQYF
>TRBV14|TRBJ1-1|-|-
TGTGCCAGCAGCCAAGGCAGGGGCAACACTGAAGCTTTCTTT
CASSQGRGNTEAFF
>TRBV11-3|TRBJ1-1|-|TRBD1
TGTGCCAGCAGCCCCGGGACAGGGGTTGGAGAAGCTTTCTTT
CASSPGTGVGEAFF
>TRBV27|TRBJ2-7|-|TRBD2
TGTGCCAGCAGGGATAGCGGGGGTGGCGGCGAGCAGTACTTC
CASRDSGGGGEQYF
>TRBV5-1|TRBJ2-7|few|TRBD2
TGCGCCAGCAGCTCTGGACTAGCGGGAGCACGCTACGAGCAGTACTTC
CASSSGLAGARYEQYF
>TRBV7-3|TRBJ2-1|-|TRBD2
TGTGCCAGCAGCTTTGGACTAGCGGCCAGCAATGAGCAGTTCTTC
CASSFGLAASNEQFF
>TRBV4-1|TRBJ2-1|-|TRBD2
TGCGCCAGCAGCCAAAGGGGACTAGCGGGAGCGGGATACAATGAGCAGTTCTTC
CASSQRGLAGAGYNEQFF
>TRBV2|TRBJ2-5|few|-
TGTGCCAGCAGTGAAACCCCTAGGGAGACCCAGTACTTC
CASSETPRETQYF
>TRBV19|TRBJ2-4|-|-
TGTGCCAGTAGGGTTCGAACTTCCAAAAACATTCAGTACTTC
CASRVRTSKNIQYF
>TRBV18|TRBJ2-7|-|TRBD2
TGTGCCAGCTCACCAGCCAGGGCTAGCGGTCCCTACGAGCAGTACTTC
CASSPARASGPYEQYF
>TRBV5-5|TRBJ1-3|-|-
TGTGCCAGCAGCGCCCGGTCCTCTGGAAACACCATATATTTT
CASSARSSGNTIYF
>TRBV7-2|TRBJ2-7|-|TRBD2
TGTGCCAGCAGCTATCTAGCGGGAGGGCCCTACGAGCAGTACTTC
CASSYLAGGPYEQYF
>TRBV5-6|TRBJ1-1|few|-
TGTGCCAGCAGCTGGGAGAGCGAAGCTTTCTTT
CASSWESEAFF
>TRBV24-1|TRBJ2-2|-|-
TGTGCCACCAGTGATTTTAATCGGCCTGAGGACACCGGGGAGCTGTTTTTT
CATSDFNRPEDTGELFF
>TRBV28|TRBJ1-2|few|TRBD1
TGTGCCAGCAGCTCACAGGGGGTCTATGGCTACACCTTC
CASSSQGVYGYTF
>TRBV27|TRBJ2-7|-|-
TGTGCCAGCAGTTTCAGGGCTGAGTACGAGCAGTACTTC
CASSFRAEYEQYF
>TRBV5-1|TRBJ1-6|-|-
TGCGCCAGCAGCTCGGGACATCGTGATAATTCACCCCTCCACTTT
CASSSGHRDNSPLHF
>TRBV18|TRBJ1-3|-|-
TGTGCCAGCTCACCACAGCTTGCACCTGAAAACACCATATATTTT
CASSPQLAPENTIYF
>TRBV18|TRBJ1-6|-|-
TGTGCCAGCTCACCACGGGAAGTGACAGGAAATTCACCCCTCCACTTT
CASSPREVTGNSPLHF
>TRBV28|TRBJ1-2|-|TRBD1
TGTGCCAGCAGTCCGGGACAGTCTTATGGCTACACCTTC
CASSPGQSYGYTF
>TRBV7-3|TRBJ2-7|-|-
TGTGCCAGCAGCTTAAGCCCAGTAACTACCTACGAGCAGTACTTC
CASSLSPVTTYEQYF
>TRBV12-5|TRBJ2-7|-|TRBD1
TGTGCTAGTGGTAGCCTGCTCCCGGGACAGGGGCTACGGGTGGAGGGGGAGCAGTACTTC
CASGSLLPGQGLRVEGEQYF
>TRBV7-2|TRBJ1-2|once|-
TGTGCCAGCAGCTTAGGGTTCGGGGAAGGCTACACCTTC
CASSLGFGEGYTF
>TRBV9|TRBJ2-2|-|TRBD1
TGTGCCAGCAGCAGCAGACAGGGTGCGAACACCGGGGAGCTGTTTTTT
CASSSRQGANTGELFF
>TRBV28|TRBJ1-5|-|TRBD1
TGTGCCAGCAGTTCCGGAGTCGGGACAGGGCTCAATCAGCCCCAGCATTTT
CASSSGVGTGLNQPQHF
>TRBV30|TRBJ2-7|-|-
TGTGCCTGGGCCAGGGGATTAGCCTACGAGCAGTACTTC
CAWARGLAYEQYF
>TRBV9|TRBJ2-7|-|TRBD1
TGTGCCAGCAGCCCAATGACCGGGACAGGGGACTACGAGCAGTACTTC
CASSPMTGTGDYEQYF
>TRBV7-2|TRBJ1-6|few|-
TGTGCCAGCAGCTCCCAGGGGCGGAATTCACCCCTCCACTTT
CASSSQGRNSPLHF
>TRBV5-6|TRBJ2-3|-|-
TGTGCCAGCAGTCTAGCGTGGGGCACAGATACGCAGTATTTT
CASSLAWGTDTQYF
>TRBV10-3|TRBJ2-7|-|TRBD2
TGTGCCATCAGTGATGTGACTAGCGGGGACGAGCAGTACTTC
CAISDVTSGDEQYF
>TRBV20-1|TRBJ2-3|-|-
TGCAGTGCCAGATCCCAAGATACGCAGTATTTT
CSARSQDTQYF
>TRBV3-1/TRBV3-2|TRBJ2-3|-|TRBD1
TGTGCCAGCAGCCAAGAAACAGGGGTGCTGACAGATACGCAGTATTTT
CASSQETGVLTDTQYF
>TRBV18|TRBJ1-1|-|-
TGTGCCAGCTCACCACGGTCAGGGGCTACTGAAGCTTTCTTT
CASSPRSGATEAFF
>TRBV19|TRBJ2-1|-|-
TGTGCCAGTAGTATCGGTATAGTTACCTACAATGAGCAGTTCTTC
CASSIGIVTYNEQFF
>TRBV20-1|TRBJ2-7|-|-
TGCAGTGCCCTGGACTACCCCGAGCAGTACTTC
CSALDYPEQYF
>TRBV5-4|TRBJ2-3|-|TRBD1
TGTGCCAGCAGCCTGGACAGGGGGGTAACAGATACGCAGTATTTT
CASSLDRGVTDTQYF